The rows below give T cell receptor beta chains drawn from one sample of a study of blood T cell repertoires in COVID-19. Using immunoSEQ multiplex PCR, the repertoire was profiled, and TCRdb retains in-frame clones only, with some absent. The sample lists some 300,000 clones, around 90% occurring once. Sequencing was performed on peripheral blood. These receptors all come from a woman in her forties or fifties with COVID-19, enrolled during active disease. Both conserved end residues are part of each CDR3. Each record gives: CDR3 length, V gene, J gene, D gene, clone size, CDR3 DNA, CDR3 protein. D genes are given only for firm matches. A clone size is listed for some rows: how often the clone was seen (once, few, many), or a class if it is expanded.

cdr3_length: 16
v_call: TRBV6-5
j_call: TRBJ2-5
d_call: TRBD2
clone_size: NA
cdr3_nt: TGTGCCAGCAGTTACGGGGTAGCGGGGAGCCAAGAGACCCAGTACTTC
cdr3_aa: CASSYGVAGSQETQYF

cdr3_length: 13
v_call: TRBV2
j_call: TRBJ1-2
d_call: NA
clone_size: NA
cdr3_nt: TGTGCCAGCACTCCGGACAATAACTATGGCTACACCTTC
cdr3_aa: CASTPDNNYGYTF

cdr3_length: 13
v_call: TRBV10-3
j_call: TRBJ1-1
d_call: TRBD1
clone_size: NA
cdr3_nt: TGTGCCATCAGGGGACAGGGGAACACTGAAGCTTTCTTT
cdr3_aa: CAIRGQGNTEAFF

cdr3_length: 21
v_call: TRBV3-1/TRBV3-2
j_call: TRBJ2-4
d_call: TRBD2
clone_size: NA
cdr3_nt: TGTGCCAGCAGCCAAGTTCCCCGGGGGCTAGCGGGAGCAGGGGCCAAAAACATTCAGTACTTC
cdr3_aa: CASSQVPRGLAGAGAKNIQYF

cdr3_length: 15
v_call: TRBV19
j_call: TRBJ2-1
d_call: NA
clone_size: NA
cdr3_nt: TGTGCCAGTAGTAAGGGAGATGTGTCCTACAATGAGCAGTTCTTC
cdr3_aa: CASSKGDVSYNEQFF

cdr3_length: 14
v_call: TRBV7-9
j_call: TRBJ2-7
d_call: NA
clone_size: NA
cdr3_nt: TGTGCCAGCAGCTTTTTAGGGGGCTCCTACGAGCAGTACTTC
cdr3_aa: CASSFLGGSYEQYF

cdr3_length: 12
v_call: TRBV19
j_call: TRBJ1-2
d_call: NA
clone_size: NA
cdr3_nt: TGTGCCAGTAAGGGGGATTACGATGGCTACACCTTC
cdr3_aa: CASKGDYDGYTF

cdr3_length: 16
v_call: TRBV24-1
j_call: TRBJ2-1
d_call: NA
clone_size: NA
cdr3_nt: TGTGCCACCAGTGATTTAAACCCTACAGGTTACAATGAGCAGTTCTTC
cdr3_aa: CATSDLNPTGYNEQFF

cdr3_length: 16
v_call: TRBV24-1
j_call: TRBJ2-5
d_call: TRBD2
clone_size: NA
cdr3_nt: TGTGCCACCAGTGGAGAGGCTAGCGGGAGGGCAAAGACCCAGTACTTC
cdr3_aa: CATSGEASGRAKTQYF

cdr3_length: 15
v_call: TRBV7-2
j_call: TRBJ1-1
d_call: NA
clone_size: NA
cdr3_nt: TGTGCCAGCAGCCCTAGTGCGCAGTATAGGTCTGAAGCTTTCTTT
cdr3_aa: CASSPSAQYRSEAFF

cdr3_length: 15
v_call: TRBV5-4
j_call: TRBJ2-5
d_call: NA
clone_size: NA
cdr3_nt: TGTGCCAGCAGCGGTGGGGGGGCTCGCCGAGAGACCCAGTACTTC
cdr3_aa: CASSGGGARRETQYF

cdr3_length: 14
v_call: TRBV6-4
j_call: TRBJ1-6
d_call: NA
clone_size: NA
cdr3_nt: TGTGCCAGCAGTTCGGACATACTGAACTCACCCCTCCACTTT
cdr3_aa: CASSSDILNSPLHF

cdr3_length: 12
v_call: TRBV5-1
j_call: TRBJ1-2
d_call: NA
clone_size: NA
cdr3_nt: TGCGCCAGCAGCACGACAGGATCTCGCTACACCTTC
cdr3_aa: CASSTTGSRYTF

cdr3_length: 14
v_call: TRBV11-2
j_call: TRBJ2-3
d_call: TRBD1
clone_size: NA
cdr3_nt: TGTGCCAGCAGCCAACAGACAGGGCGAGATACGCAGTATTTT
cdr3_aa: CASSQQTGRDTQYF

cdr3_length: 11
v_call: TRBV6-5
j_call: TRBJ1-1
d_call: NA
clone_size: NA
cdr3_nt: TGTGCCACGGGGAGTAACACTGAAGCTTTCTTT
cdr3_aa: CATGSNTEAFF

cdr3_length: 19
v_call: TRBV11-2
j_call: TRBJ2-7
d_call: TRBD2
clone_size: NA
cdr3_nt: TGTGCCAGCAGCTTAGGGCTTATGACTAGCGGGAGGCATTCCTACGAGCAGTACTTC
cdr3_aa: CASSLGLMTSGRHSYEQYF

cdr3_length: 14
v_call: TRBV20-1
j_call: TRBJ2-3
d_call: NA
clone_size: NA
cdr3_nt: TGCAGTGCTAGTCGACTTGATAAAACAGATACGCAGTATTTT
cdr3_aa: CSASRLDKTDTQYF

cdr3_length: 15
v_call: TRBV4-1
j_call: TRBJ2-7
d_call: TRBD1
clone_size: NA
cdr3_nt: TGCGCCAGCAGCCAAGGACAGGGGACGGTCTACGAGCAGTACTTC
cdr3_aa: CASSQGQGTVYEQYF

cdr3_length: 10
v_call: TRBV29-1
j_call: TRBJ2-3
d_call: NA
clone_size: NA
cdr3_nt: TGCAGCGTTGAGTCGGTTACGCAGTATTTT
cdr3_aa: CSVESVTQYF

cdr3_length: 15
v_call: TRBV11-2
j_call: TRBJ2-7
d_call: TRBD2
clone_size: NA
cdr3_nt: TGTGCCAGCAGCTTAGGTGGGACTAGCGGATACGAGCAGTACTTC
cdr3_aa: CASSLGGTSGYEQYF

cdr3_length: 16
v_call: TRBV7-3
j_call: TRBJ1-1
d_call: NA
clone_size: NA
cdr3_nt: TGTGCCAGCAGCTTGAACAGGGCTGGGGTGAACACTGAAGCTTTCTTT
cdr3_aa: CASSLNRAGVNTEAFF

cdr3_length: 11
v_call: TRBV20-1
j_call: TRBJ1-2
d_call: TRBD1
clone_size: NA
cdr3_nt: TGCAGTGCGCACAGGGGGCTCGGCTACACCTTC
cdr3_aa: CSAHRGLGYTF

cdr3_length: 11
v_call: TRBV13
j_call: TRBJ1-2
d_call: NA
clone_size: once
cdr3_nt: TGTGCCAGCAGAGCTCTAGGTGGCTACACCTTC
cdr3_aa: CASRALGGYTF

cdr3_length: 15
v_call: TRBV7-9
j_call: TRBJ1-2
d_call: NA
clone_size: NA
cdr3_nt: TGTGCCAGCAGCCCCACCAGGGGATATAACTATGGCTACACCTTC
cdr3_aa: CASSPTRGYNYGYTF

cdr3_length: 12
v_call: TRBV12-3/TRBV12-4
j_call: TRBJ2-7
d_call: TRBD1
clone_size: NA
cdr3_nt: TGTGCCAGCAGCCTGACAGGGAACGAGCAGTACTTC
cdr3_aa: CASSLTGNEQYF

cdr3_length: 15
v_call: TRBV6-5
j_call: TRBJ1-5
d_call: NA
clone_size: NA
cdr3_nt: TGTGCCAGCACCGGAACCCAGGGGCTTCATCAGCCCCAGCATTTT
cdr3_aa: CASTGTQGLHQPQHF

cdr3_length: 15
v_call: TRBV5-1
j_call: TRBJ2-7
d_call: TRBD2
clone_size: NA
cdr3_nt: TGCGCCAGCAGCTGGACTAGCGGGACAGCTTCTGAGCAGTACTTC
cdr3_aa: CASSWTSGTASEQYF

cdr3_length: 13
v_call: TRBV13
j_call: TRBJ2-7
d_call: NA
clone_size: NA
cdr3_nt: TGTGCCAGCAGCCCCACGGGCTCCTACGAGCAGTACTTC
cdr3_aa: CASSPTGSYEQYF

cdr3_length: 14
v_call: TRBV2
j_call: TRBJ2-3
d_call: NA
clone_size: NA
cdr3_nt: TGTGCCAGCAGTCCGGGAGCTAAGACAGATACGCAGTATTTT
cdr3_aa: CASSPGAKTDTQYF